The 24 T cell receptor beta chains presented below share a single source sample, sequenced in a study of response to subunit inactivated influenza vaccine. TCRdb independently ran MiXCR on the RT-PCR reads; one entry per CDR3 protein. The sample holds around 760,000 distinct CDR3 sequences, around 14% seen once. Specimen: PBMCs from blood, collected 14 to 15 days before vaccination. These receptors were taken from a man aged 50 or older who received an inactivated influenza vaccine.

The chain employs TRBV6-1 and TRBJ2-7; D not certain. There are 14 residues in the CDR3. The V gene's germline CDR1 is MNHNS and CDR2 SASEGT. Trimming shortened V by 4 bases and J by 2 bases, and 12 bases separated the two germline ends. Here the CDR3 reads CASSVIPVTYEQYF. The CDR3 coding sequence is TGTGCCAGCAGTGTAATTCCTGTAACCTACGAGCAGTACTTC.

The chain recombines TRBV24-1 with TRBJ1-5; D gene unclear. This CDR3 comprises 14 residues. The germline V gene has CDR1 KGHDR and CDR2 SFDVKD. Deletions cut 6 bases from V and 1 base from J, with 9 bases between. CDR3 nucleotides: TGTGCCACCAGTCCGGCAGTAAGCAATCAGCCCCAGCATTTT. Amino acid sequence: CATSPAVSNQPQHF.

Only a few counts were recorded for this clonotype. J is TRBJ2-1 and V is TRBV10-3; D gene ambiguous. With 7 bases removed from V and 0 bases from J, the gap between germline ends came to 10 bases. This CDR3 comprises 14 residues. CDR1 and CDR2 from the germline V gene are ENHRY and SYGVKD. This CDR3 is CAINDRRSYNEQFF. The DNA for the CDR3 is TGTGCCATCAACGACCGACGCTCCTACAATGAGCAGTTCTTC.

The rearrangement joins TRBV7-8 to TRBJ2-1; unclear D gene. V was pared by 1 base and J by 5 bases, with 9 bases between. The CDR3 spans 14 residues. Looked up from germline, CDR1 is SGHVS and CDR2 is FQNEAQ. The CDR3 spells CASSLGHQNNEQFF. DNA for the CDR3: TGTGCCAGCAGCTTAGGTCACCAGAACAATGAGCAGTTCTTC.

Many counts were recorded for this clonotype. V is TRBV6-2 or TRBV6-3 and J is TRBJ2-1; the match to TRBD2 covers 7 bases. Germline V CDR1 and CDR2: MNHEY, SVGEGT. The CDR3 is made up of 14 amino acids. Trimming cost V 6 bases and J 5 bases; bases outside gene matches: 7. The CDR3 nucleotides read TGTGCCAGCAGCCCCGGGGGGTACAACAATGAGCAGTTCTTC. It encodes CASSPGGYNNEQFF.

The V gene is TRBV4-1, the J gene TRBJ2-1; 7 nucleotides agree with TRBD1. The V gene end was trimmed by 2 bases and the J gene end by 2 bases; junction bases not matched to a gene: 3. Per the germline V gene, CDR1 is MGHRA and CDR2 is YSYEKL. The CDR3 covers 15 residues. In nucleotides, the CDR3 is TGCGCCAGCAGCCAAACAGGGGCTGCCTACAATGAGCAGTTCTTC. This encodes CASSQTGAAYNEQFF.

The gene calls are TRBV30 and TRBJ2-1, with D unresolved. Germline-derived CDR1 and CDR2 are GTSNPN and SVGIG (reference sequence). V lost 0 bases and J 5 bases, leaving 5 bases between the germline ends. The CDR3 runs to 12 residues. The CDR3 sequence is CAWSVRNNEQFF. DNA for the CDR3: TGTGCCTGGAGTGTCCGTAACAATGAGCAGTTCTTC.

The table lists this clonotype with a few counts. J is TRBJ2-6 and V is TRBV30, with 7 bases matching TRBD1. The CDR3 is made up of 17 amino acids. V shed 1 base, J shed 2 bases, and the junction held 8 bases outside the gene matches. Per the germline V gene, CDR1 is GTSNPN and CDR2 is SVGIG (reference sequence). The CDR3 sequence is CAWSADRTSTGANVLTF. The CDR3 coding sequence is TGTGCCTGGAGTGCGGACAGGACCTCAACTGGGGCCAACGTCCTGACTTTC.

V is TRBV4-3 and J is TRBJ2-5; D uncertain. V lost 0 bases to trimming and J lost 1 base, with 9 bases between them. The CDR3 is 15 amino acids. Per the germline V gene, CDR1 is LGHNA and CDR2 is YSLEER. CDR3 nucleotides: TGCGCCAGCAGCCAAGAAAGCAGATTCCAAGAGACCCAGTACTTC. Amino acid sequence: CASSQESRFQETQYF.

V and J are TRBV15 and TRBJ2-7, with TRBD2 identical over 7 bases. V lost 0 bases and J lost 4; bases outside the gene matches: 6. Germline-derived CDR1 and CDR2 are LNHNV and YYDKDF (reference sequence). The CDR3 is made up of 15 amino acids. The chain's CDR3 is CATSREVREGYEQYF. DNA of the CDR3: TGTGCCACCAGCAGAGAGGTCAGGGAGGGATACGAGCAGTACTTC.

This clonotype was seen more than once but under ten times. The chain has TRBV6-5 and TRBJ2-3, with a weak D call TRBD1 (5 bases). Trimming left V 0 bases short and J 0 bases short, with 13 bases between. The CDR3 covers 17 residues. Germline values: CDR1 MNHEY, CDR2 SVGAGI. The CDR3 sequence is CASSYSGAGYSTDTQYF. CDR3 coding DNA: TGTGCCAGCAGTTACTCTGGGGCAGGGTATAGCACAGATACGCAGTATTTT.

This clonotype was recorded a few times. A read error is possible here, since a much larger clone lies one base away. CDR3 nucleotides: TGCGTCAGCAAGGGGATCTCCTACAATGAGCAGTTCTTC. This gives the protein CVSKGISYNEQFF. V usage is TRBV4-1 and J usage is TRBJ2-1, with D possibly matching TRBD1 (5 bases). This CDR3 comprises 13 residues. The V gene's germline CDR1 is MGHRA and CDR2 YSYEKL.

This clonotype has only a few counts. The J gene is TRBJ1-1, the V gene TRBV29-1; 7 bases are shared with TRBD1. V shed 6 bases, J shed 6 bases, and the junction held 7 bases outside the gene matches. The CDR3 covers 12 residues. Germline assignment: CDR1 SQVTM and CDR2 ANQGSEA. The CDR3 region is CSVRTGVAEAFF. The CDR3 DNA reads TGCAGCGTGAGGACAGGCGTCGCTGAAGCTTTCTTT.

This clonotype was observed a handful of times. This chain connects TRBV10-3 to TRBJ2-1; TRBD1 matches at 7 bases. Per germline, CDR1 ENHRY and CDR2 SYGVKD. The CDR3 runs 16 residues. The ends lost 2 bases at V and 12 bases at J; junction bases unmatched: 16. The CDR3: CAISEEKETGNIGQFF. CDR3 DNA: TGTGCCATCAGTGAGGAGAAAGAGACAGGGAATATTGGGCAGTTCTTC.

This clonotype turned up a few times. CDR3 amino acids: CASIMDGFNTEAFF. The CDR3, as DNA: TGTGCCAGCATCATGGACGGCTTCAACACTGAAGCTTTCTTT. V is TRBV25-1 and J is TRBJ1-1; no clear D gene. This CDR3 has 14 residues. The germline V gene has CDR1 MGHDK and CDR2 SYGVNS. Trimming took off 7 bases at V and 2 bases at J, with 14 bases between the two ends.

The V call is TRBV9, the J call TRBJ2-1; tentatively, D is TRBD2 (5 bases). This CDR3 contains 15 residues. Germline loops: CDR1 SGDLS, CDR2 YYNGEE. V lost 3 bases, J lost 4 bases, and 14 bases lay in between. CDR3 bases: TGTGCCAGCAGCGCCCGGGGTTCTGGTTACAATGAGCAGTTCTTC. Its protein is CASSARGSGYNEQFF.

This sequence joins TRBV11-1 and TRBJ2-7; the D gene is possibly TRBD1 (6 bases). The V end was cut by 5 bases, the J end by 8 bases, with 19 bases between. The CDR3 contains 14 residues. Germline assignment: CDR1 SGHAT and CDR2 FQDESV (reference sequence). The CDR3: CASSHSNQGNKQYF. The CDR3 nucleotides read TGTGCCAGCAGCCATAGTAATCAGGGGAACAAGCAGTACTTC.

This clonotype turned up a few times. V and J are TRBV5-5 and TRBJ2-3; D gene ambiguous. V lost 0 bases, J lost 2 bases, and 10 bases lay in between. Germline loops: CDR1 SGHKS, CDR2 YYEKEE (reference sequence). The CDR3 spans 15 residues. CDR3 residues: CASSLGPSSTDTQYF. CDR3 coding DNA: TGTGCCAGCAGCTTGGGACCGTCATCCACAGATACGCAGTATTTT.

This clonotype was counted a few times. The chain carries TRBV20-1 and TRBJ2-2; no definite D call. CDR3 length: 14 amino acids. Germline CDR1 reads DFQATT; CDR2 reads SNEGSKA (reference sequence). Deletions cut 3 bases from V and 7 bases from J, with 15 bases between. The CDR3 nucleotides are TGCAGTGCTAGTGTCCGGTCGGCTTTCGGGGAGCTGTTTTTT. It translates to CSASVRSAFGELFF.

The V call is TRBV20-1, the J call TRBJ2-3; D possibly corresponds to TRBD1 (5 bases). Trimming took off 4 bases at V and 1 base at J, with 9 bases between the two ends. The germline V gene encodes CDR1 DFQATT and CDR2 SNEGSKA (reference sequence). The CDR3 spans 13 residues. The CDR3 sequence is CSATRQRTDTQYF. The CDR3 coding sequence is TGCAGTGCTACACGACAGCGCACAGATACGCAGTATTTT.

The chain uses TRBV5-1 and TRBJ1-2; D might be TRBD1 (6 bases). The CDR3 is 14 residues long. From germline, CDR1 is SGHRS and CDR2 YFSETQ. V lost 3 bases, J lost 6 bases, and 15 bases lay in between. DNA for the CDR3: TGCGCCAGCAGCTCCGGGGGGCCCAGCCATGGCTACACCTTC. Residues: CASSSGGPSHGYTF.

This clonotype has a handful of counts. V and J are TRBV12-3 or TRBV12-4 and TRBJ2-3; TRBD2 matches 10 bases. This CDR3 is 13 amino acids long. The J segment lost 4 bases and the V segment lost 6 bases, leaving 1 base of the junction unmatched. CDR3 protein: CASRTSGSDTQYF. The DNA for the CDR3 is TGTGCCAGCAGGACTAGCGGGTCAGATACGCAGTATTTT.

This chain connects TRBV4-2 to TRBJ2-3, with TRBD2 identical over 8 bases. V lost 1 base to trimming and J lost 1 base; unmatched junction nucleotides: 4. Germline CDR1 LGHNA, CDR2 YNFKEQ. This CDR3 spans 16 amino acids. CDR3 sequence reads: CASSQVSGGGTDTQYF. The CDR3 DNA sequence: TGTGCCAGCAGCCAAGTTTCGGGGGGGGGCACAGATACGCAGTATTTT.

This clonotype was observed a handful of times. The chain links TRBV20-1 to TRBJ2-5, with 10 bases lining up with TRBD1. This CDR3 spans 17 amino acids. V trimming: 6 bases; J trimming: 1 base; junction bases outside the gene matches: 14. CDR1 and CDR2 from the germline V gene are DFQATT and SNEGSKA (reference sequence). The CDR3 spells CSALSGTGEASQETQYF. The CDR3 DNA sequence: TGCAGTGCCCTTTCCGGGACAGGGGAGGCGTCCCAAGAGACCCAGTACTTC.